This T cell receptor (beta chain) came from a study of blood T cell repertoires in COVID-19. In the study overall: Collection of acute and convalescent COVID-19 samples took place in the United States, Italy and Spain.

This CDR3 has 13 amino acids. The V end was cut by 3 bases, the J end by 7 bases, with 12 bases between. In the original workflow: Estimation of nucleated cell counts was performed using reference gene primer amplification. Profiled with immunoSEQ multiplex PCR; TCRdb holds only in-frame clones, not every one. V and J calls and clone size are given by that table; D and trimming were obtained from the DNA. Of 170,000 or so clones in the sample, roughly 83% are singletons; the top ten hold less than 3.5%. The receptor's source is a woman aged 60-75 years with acute or convalescent COVID-19. Specimen: peripheral blood. The gene calls are TRBV12-3 or TRBV12-4 and TRBJ1-2, with D uncertain. CDR3 coding DNA: TGTGCCAGCAGTTTGGGCCGAATGGGTGGCTACACCTTC. Its translation: CASSLGRMGGYTF.